Reported below is one T cell receptor beta chain. The sample belongs to a study of early T cells in non-severe SARS-CoV-2 infection. The TCR library protocol was used to attach unique molecular identifiers. These identifiers were attached to individual cDNA molecules. TCRdb independently ran MiXCR on the 5' RACE reads; one entry per CDR3 protein. This sample has 98,000 or so distinct CDR3 sequences; about 12% occur once, and the top ten carry 4.4%. This TCR was sampled from an adult who was a healthcare worker with PCR-confirmed SARS-CoV-2 infection or an uninfected control (not recorded which). Sequenced here: whole blood, sampled at baseline.

CDR3 in amino acids: CASSQGGSSTYEQYF. CDR3 in DNA: TGCGCCAGCAGCCAAGGTGGTAGCTCGACCTACGAGCAGTACTTC. The J gene is TRBJ2-7, the V gene TRBV4-1; D is unresolved. CDR3 size: 15 residues. Germline CDR1 reads MGHRA; CDR2 reads YSYEKL. The ends were cut back, 1 base at V and 2 bases at J, with 12 bases in the middle.